Below, one T cell receptor (beta chain) is given with its context. Its antigen is currently not known. Base qualities are not provided; no much larger clone lies one nucleotide away. Healthy HIV-negative adults with no recently reported acute infections or vaccinations were included as donors. All donors were Caucasian adults living in Nashville, Tennessee, USA. For unsorted samples, some 90 million PBMCs were counted, and genomic DNA was extracted using the QIAamp DNA Blood Mini kit. Blood was obtained by leukapheresis, after which PBMCs were separated by Ficoll-Histopaque density gradient centrifugation and cryopreserved in liquid nitrogen vapor phase. This entry belongs to a study of shared clonotypes between healthy human individuals (dated by TCRdb to 2020 to 2021). General notes on the study: Two women and three men aged 18 to 49 years were included in the cohort. Blood TCR repertoires of 5 or 6 healthy adults were deeply sequenced to estimate repertoire size and the extent of clonotype sharing between individuals. To increase sequencing depth and limit assay-specific biases, different laboratories used diverse techniques to prepare libraries and sequence TCR repertoires. Each donor's leukapheresis produced roughly between about 0.8 and 8.9 billion PBMCs.

The investigation overall reported the following: The small number of donors limited the genetic and exposure-history diversity represented. Sampling was restricted to blood, and TCR repertoires in tissues likely differ from the TCR repertoires found in blood. Pairwise subsampling led to the expectation that sequencing depth would affect the degree of clonotype sharing among donors.

TCR CDR3 regions were amplified from genomic DNA by multiplex PCR using the deep immunoSEQ assay. Genomic DNA extracted from each cell subset was distributed evenly over all wells of several immunoSEQ 96-well plates, and each plate served as one replicate. For unsorted PBMC, 250 to 350 ng genomic DNA, equal to approximately 30,000 T cell genomes, was loaded into each replicate PCR. Ten immunoSEQ deep assay plates were used to sequence unsorted PBMC genomic DNA. Purified libraries were measured with a Qubit 3.0 fluorometer, size-checked on a Bioanalyzer 2100, and measured again with the KAPA Library Quantification kit. Every immunoSEQ 96-well plate was sequenced on a dedicated single-read 150-cycle Illumina NextSeq 550 flow cell. Per the source publication's procedure: Because only junctional sequences without quality scores were contained in the immunoSEQ output, filtering matching that applied to full-length reads could not be performed. Sequences were annotated with PyIR, a Python wrapper for IgBLAST v1.9, and V/J genes and CDR3 were assigned using IMGT germline references. Reads were removed for weak V/J assignments (E-value above 1e-6), missing CDR3, stop codons, out-of-frame junctions, or ambiguous translated residues. A V3J clonotype was defined by an identical inferred V gene, J gene, and CDR3 amino acid sequence. The percentage overlap between two repertoires was calculated by dividing the number of shared unique clonotypes by the size of the smaller repertoire. Three approaches were used to assess repertoire richness: RTK rarefaction, the Chao1 estimator, and Recon v2.1 estimates of unobserved clonotypes. TCRdb's version of the immuneACCESS table is confined to in-frame rearrangements and falls short of the full clone set. An unresolved V gene accounts for under half of the shortfall where checked; the remainder is of unknown origin. V and J calls and clone size are those listed in that table; D and trimming were worked out from the DNA. This sample comprises some 510,000 clones, around 79% of them detected only once. The ten largest make up roughly 13% of the sample.

From the cysteine through the phenylalanine, the CDR3 covers 15 amino acids. Only CDR3 DNA remains: 45 bases, in frame from the first base. Ends trimmed: V by 4 bases, J by 4 bases; bases unmatched to a gene: 6. The germline V gene specifies SGHTA as CDR1 and FQGNSA as CDR2. The sequence joins TRBV7-2 to TRBJ2-7, and TRBD1 matches 11 of the central bases. Sample: PBMCs. This receptor was taken from a middle-aged woman in good health. Some clones in this sample may be carry-over from other donors' samples. The CDR3: CASSSTGTGGYEQYF. The DNA sequence follows: TGTGCCAGCAGCTCGACCGGGACAGGGGGTTACGAGCAGTACTTC.